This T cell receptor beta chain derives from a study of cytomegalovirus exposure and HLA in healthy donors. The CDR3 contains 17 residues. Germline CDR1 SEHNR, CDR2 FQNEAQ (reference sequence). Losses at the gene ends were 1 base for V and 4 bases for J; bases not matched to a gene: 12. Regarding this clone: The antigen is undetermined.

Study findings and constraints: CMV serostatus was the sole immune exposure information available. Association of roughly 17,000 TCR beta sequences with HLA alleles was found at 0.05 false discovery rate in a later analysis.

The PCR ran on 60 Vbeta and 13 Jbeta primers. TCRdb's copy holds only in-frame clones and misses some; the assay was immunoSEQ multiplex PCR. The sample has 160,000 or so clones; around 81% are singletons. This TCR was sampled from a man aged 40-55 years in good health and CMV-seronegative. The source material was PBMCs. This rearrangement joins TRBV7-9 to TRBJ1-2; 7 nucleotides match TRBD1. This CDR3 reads CASSLVGGPTQGYGYTF. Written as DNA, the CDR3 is TGTGCCAGCAGCTTAGTAGGGGGCCCTACCCAGGGCTATGGCTACACCTTC.